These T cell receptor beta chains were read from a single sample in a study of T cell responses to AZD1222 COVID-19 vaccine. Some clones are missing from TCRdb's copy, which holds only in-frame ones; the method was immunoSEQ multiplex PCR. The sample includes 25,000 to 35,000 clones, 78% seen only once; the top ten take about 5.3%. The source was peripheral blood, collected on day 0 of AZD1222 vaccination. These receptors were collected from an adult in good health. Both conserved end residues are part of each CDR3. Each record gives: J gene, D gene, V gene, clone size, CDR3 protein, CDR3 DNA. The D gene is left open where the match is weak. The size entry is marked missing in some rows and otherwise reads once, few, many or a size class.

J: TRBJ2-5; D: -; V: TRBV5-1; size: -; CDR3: CASSPGSGGETQYF; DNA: TGCGCCAGCAGCCCTGGCTCAGGAGGGGAGACCCAGTACTTC
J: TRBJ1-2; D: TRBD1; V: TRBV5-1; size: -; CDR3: CASSPGGEVRSYGYTF; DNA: TGCGCCAGCAGCCCAGGGGGAGAGGTCAGGAGCTATGGCTACACCTTC
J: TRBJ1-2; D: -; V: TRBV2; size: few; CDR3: CARKKRTDSYGYTF; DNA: TGTGCCAGGAAGAAAAGGACAGACAGCTATGGCTACACCTTC
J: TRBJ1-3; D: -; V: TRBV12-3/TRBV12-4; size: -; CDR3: CASSIQSTIYF; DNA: TGTGCCAGCAGCATACAGAGCACCATATATTTT
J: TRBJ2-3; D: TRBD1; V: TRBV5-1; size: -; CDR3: CASSLLGQGVGDTQYF; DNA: TGCGCCAGCAGCTTGTTGGGACAGGGGGTAGGAGATACGCAGTATTTT
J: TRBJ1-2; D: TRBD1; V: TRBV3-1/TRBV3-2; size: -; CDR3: CASSPLDRAYGYTF; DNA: TGTGCCAGCAGCCCCCTGGACAGGGCGTATGGCTACACCTTC
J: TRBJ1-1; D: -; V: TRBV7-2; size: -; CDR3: CASSRTPYEAFF; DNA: TGTGCCAGCAGCAGAACCCCATATGAAGCTTTCTTT
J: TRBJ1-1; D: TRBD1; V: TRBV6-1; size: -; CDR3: CASSEYLGDRGAFF; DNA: TGTGCCAGCAGTGAATACCTCGGCGACAGGGGAGCTTTCTTT
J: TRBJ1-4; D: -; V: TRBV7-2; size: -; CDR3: CASSLIGRAYEKLFF; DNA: TGTGCCAGCAGCTTAATCGGCAGGGCCTATGAAAAACTGTTTTTT
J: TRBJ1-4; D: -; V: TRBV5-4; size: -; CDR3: CASPAIIQGYNEKLFF; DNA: TGTGCCAGCCCAGCCATAATCCAGGGGTATAATGAAAAACTGTTTTTT
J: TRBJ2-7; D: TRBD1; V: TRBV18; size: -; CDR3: CASSPTGGNYEQYF; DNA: TGTGCCAGCTCACCGACAGGGGGTAACTACGAGCAGTACTTC
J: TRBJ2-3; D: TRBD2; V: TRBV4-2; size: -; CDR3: CASSQDWSGGGTDTQYF; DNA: TGTGCCAGCAGCCAAGATTGGAGCGGGGGGGGCACAGATACGCAGTATTTT
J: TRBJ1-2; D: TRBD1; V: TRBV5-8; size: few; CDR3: CASSSFRGLYYGYTF; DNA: TGTGCCAGCAGCTCCTTCAGGGGGCTCTACTATGGCTACACCTTC
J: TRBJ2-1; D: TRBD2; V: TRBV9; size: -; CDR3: CASSPTLAELYNEQFF; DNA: TGTGCCAGCAGCCCGACTCTAGCGGAACTCTACAATGAGCAGTTCTTC
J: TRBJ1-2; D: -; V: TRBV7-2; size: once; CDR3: CASPPGVGGYTF; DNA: TGTGCCAGCCCACCGGGGGTAGGCGGCTACACCTTC
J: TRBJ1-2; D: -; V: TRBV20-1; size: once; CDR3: CSARIDYGYTF; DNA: TGCAGTGCCCGGATAGACTATGGCTACACCTTC
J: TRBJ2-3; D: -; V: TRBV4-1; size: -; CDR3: CASSQDRSASTDTQYF; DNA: TGCGCCAGCAGCCAAGATCGGAGCGCGAGCACAGATACGCAGTATTTT
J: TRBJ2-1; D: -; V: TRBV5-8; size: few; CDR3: CASSYGRLVDEQFF; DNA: TGTGCCAGCAGCTACGGCCGACTCGTTGATGAGCAGTTCTTC
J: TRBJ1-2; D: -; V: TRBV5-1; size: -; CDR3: CASSSDPGVQSGYGYTF; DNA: TGCGCCAGCAGCTCCGATCCCGGGGTTCAATCGGGGTATGGCTACACCTTC
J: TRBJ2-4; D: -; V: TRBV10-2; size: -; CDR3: CASRNGLGFIQYF; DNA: TGCGCCAGCAGAAACGGACTGGGCTTCATTCAGTACTTC
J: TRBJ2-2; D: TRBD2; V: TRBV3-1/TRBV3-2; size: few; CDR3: CASSRLAGRNTGELFF; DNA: TGTGCCAGCAGCCGCCTAGCGGGGAGGAACACCGGGGAGCTGTTTTTT
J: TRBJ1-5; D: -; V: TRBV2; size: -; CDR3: CASSRDGAVGQPQHF; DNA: TGTGCCAGCTCAAGAGACGGGGCGGTCGGTCAGCCCCAGCATTTT
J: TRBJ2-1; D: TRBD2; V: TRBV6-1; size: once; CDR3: CASSEASVAGANEQFF; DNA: TGTGCCAGCAGTGAAGCGTCGGTAGCGGGAGCGAATGAGCAGTTCTTC
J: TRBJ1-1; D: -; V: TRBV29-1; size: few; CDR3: CSAQRQVKGLNTEAFF; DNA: TGCAGCGCGCAAAGACAGGTTAAGGGTTTGAACACTGAAGCTTTCTTT